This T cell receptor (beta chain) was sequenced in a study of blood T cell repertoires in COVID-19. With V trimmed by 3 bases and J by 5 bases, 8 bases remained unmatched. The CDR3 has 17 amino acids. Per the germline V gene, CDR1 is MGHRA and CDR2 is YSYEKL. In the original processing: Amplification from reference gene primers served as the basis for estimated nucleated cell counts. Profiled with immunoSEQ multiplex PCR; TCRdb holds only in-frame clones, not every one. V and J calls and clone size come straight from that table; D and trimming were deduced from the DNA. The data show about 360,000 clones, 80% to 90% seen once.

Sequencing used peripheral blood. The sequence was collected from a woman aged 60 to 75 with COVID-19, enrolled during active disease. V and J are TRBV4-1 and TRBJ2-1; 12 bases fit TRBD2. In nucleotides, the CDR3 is TGCGCCAGCAGCCAGGCTAGCGGGGGGGCTGTAAACAATGAGCAGTTCTTC. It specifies CASSQASGGAVNNEQFF.